The 19 T cell receptor beta chains presented below share a single source sample, sequenced in a study of blood T cell repertoires in COVID-19. Assay used: immunoSEQ multiplex PCR; TCRdb lists only in-frame clones, some missing. The sample lists about 50,000 clones, around 84% seen once, with around 15% in the top ten. Sequencing was performed on peripheral blood. These receptors were obtained from a man aged 70 or older with acute or convalescent COVID-19.

This clone was recorded once. The gene calls are TRBV27 and TRBJ2-7; 11 bases match TRBD2. There are 16 residues in the CDR3. Germline CDR1 MNHEY, CDR2 SMNVEV (reference sequence). The V and J ends lost 5 bases and 7 bases, in that order; junction bases with no gene match: 13. CDR3: CASSGPSLAGGQEQYF. The CDR3 DNA is TGTGCCAGCAGTGGCCCCTCGTTAGCGGGAGGGCAAGAGCAGTACTTC.

This chain links TRBV6-6 with TRBJ2-7; 11 bases fit TRBD1. Germline V gene sequence: CDR1 MNHNY, CDR2 SVGAGI (reference sequence). After removal of 6 bases from V and 0 bases from J, the junction contained 4 bases not matched to a gene. There are 15 residues in the CDR3. CDR3 region: CASRPGTGGSYEQYV. CDR3 nucleotide sequence: TGTGCCAGCAGACCCGGGACAGGGGGCTCCTACGAGCAGTACGTC.

The gene calls are TRBV27 and TRBJ1-1; TRBD1 might be the D (5 bases). V lost 5 bases to trimming and J lost 1 base, with 11 bases between them. The CDR3 consists of 14 residues. Germline V CDR1 and CDR2: MNHEY, SMNVEV (reference sequence). The DNA of the CDR3 is TGTGCCAGCAGTCTAACCGACAGGAACACTGAAGCTTTCTTT. This gives the protein CASSLTDRNTEAFF.

The rearrangement uses TRBV18 and TRBJ2-4; D not resolved. The CDR3 sequence is 16 residues long. Trimming shortened V by 3 bases and J by 0 bases, and 12 bases separated the two germline ends. Germline assignment: CDR1 KGHSH and CDR2 LQKENI. CDR3 residues: CASSPETVLAKNIQYF. As DNA, the CDR3 is TGTGCCAGCTCACCTGAGACTGTGTTAGCCAAAAACATTCAGTACTTC.

This clone was detected only once. The gene calls are TRBV24-1 and TRBJ2-5, with 10 bases identical to TRBD2. The CDR3 length is 15 residues. The J segment lost 5 bases and the V segment lost 1 base, leaving 3 bases of the junction unmatched. Looked up from germline, CDR1 is KGHDR and CDR2 is SFDVKD. CDR3 coding DNA: TGTGCCACCAGTGATTTAGGAGCGGGAGGGGAGACCCAGTACTTC. Translating gives CATSDLGAGGETQYF.

The chain combines TRBV19 with TRBJ1-3; 7 bases are a match to TRBD1. This CDR3 has 16 residues. V lost 7 bases, J lost 4 bases, and 13 bases stayed unmatched. Germline CDR1 is LNHDA and CDR2 is SQIVND (reference sequence). The CDR3 sequence is CASTRSRDSYGNTIYF. The CDR3 region has the DNA TGTGCCAGTACGAGGTCCCGGGACAGCTACGGAAACACCATATATTTT.

The chain has TRBV7-2 and TRBJ2-7, with a possible D match to TRBD2 (6 bases). CDR1 is SGHTA and CDR2 is FQGNSA in the germline V gene. V lost 1 base, J lost 1 base, and 8 bases lay in between. There are 14 residues in the CDR3. CDR3 residues: CASSLGRGSYEQYF. CDR3 nucleotides: TGTGCCAGCAGCTTAGGGCGGGGTTCCTACGAGCAGTACTTC.

V is TRBV6-5 and J is TRBJ1-1; 10 positions match TRBD1. With 5 bases clipped from V and 1 base from J, the junction kept 1 base outside the gene matches. CDR3 size: 14 residues. From germline, CDR1 is MNHEY and CDR2 SVGAGI. CDR3 amino acids: CASSRQGANTEAFF. The CDR3 region has the DNA TGTGCCAGCAGTCGACAGGGGGCGAACACTGAAGCTTTCTTT.

The chain combines TRBV5-1 with TRBJ2-2, with D possibly being TRBD1 (6 bases). V lost 4 bases and J lost 2, with 12 bases in between. The germline V gene encodes CDR1 SGHRS and CDR2 YFSETQ. CDR3 length equals 15 residues. For the CDR3, the DNA is TGCGCCAGCAGCGTCGACAGGACTAACACCGGGGAGCTGTTTTTT. This encodes CASSVDRTNTGELFF.

The V gene is TRBV6-5, the J gene TRBJ2-7; perhaps TRBD1 as D (6 bases). Between the trimmed V and J ends, which lost 5 bases and 3 bases, there was a span of 8 bases. The CDR3 runs to 12 residues. CDR1 is MNHEY, CDR2 SVGAGI, per germline. The CDR3 region has the DNA TGTGCCAGCAGTCAACAGGGCTACGAGCAGTACGTC. Residues: CASSQQGYEQYV.

V usage is TRBV4-2 and J usage is TRBJ2-3, with 8 bases matching TRBD2. CDR1 is LGHNA, CDR2 YNFKEQ, per germline. V trimming: 4 bases; J trimming: 5 bases; junction bases outside the gene matches: 5. This CDR3 is built from 14 residues. CDR3 region: CASSPAGERDTQYF. The CDR3 DNA reads as TGTGCCAGCAGCCCAGCGGGAGAGAGAGATACGCAGTATTTT.

CDR3 nucleotides: TGTGCCAGCAACACACACTCCGGGACAGACTTTTATGAGACCCAGTACTTC. This encodes CASNTHSGTDFYETQYF. The rearrangement links TRBV3-1 (or the pseudogene TRBV3-2) to TRBJ2-5; 7 nucleotides match TRBD1. V lost 7 bases to trimming and J lost 5 bases; unmatched junction nucleotides: 19. The CDR3 totals 17 residues. CDR1 is LGHDT, CDR2 YNNKEL, per germline (reference sequence).

V and J are TRBV7-9 and TRBJ1-2; 10 bases are shared with TRBD1. The V gene's germline CDR1 is SEHNR and CDR2 FQNEAQ (reference sequence). The CDR3 length is 12 residues. With 10 bases clipped from V and 7 bases from J, the junction kept 6 bases outside the gene matches. The CDR3, as DNA: TGTGCCACCCGACAGGGGGCTGGTGGCTACACCTTC. This codes for CATRQGAGGYTF.

The chain joins TRBV25-1 to TRBJ2-3; 11 positions agree with TRBD2. Looked up from germline, CDR1 is MGHDK and CDR2 is SYGVNS. V shed 8 bases, J shed 9 bases, and the junction held 13 bases outside the gene matches. The CDR3 totals 15 residues. This CDR3 is CASELAGASQDTQYF. Here the CDR3 DNA reads TGTGCCAGCGAACTAGCGGGGGCGTCGCAGGACACGCAGTATTTT.

The CDR3 loop is CASSQGQLAERTDTQYF. For the CDR3, the DNA is TGCGCCAGCAGCCAAGGTCAACTAGCGGAACGCACAGATACGCAGTATTTT. The chain employs TRBV4-3 and TRBJ2-3; 8 bases line up with TRBD2. Germline V lookup: CDR1 LGHNA, CDR2 YSLEER. V lost 1 base, J lost 1 base, and 7 bases stayed unmatched. The CDR3 has 17 residues.

The chain joins TRBV4-2 to TRBJ2-1; 13 nucleotides align to TRBD2. The germline CDR1 and CDR2 sequences are LGHNA and YNFKEQ. V was pared by 2 bases and J by 8 bases, with 9 bases of the junction left unmatched. The CDR3 sequence is 17 residues long. CDR3 bases: TGTGCCAGCAGCCAAAAAGAGGGGACTAGCGGGGCGGATGAGCAGTTCTTC. This sequence encodes CASSQKEGTSGADEQFF.

V is TRBV6-4 and J is TRBJ2-1; 9 nucleotides line up with TRBD1. Looked up from germline, CDR1 is MRHNA and CDR2 is SNTAGT. CDR3 length: 16 amino acids. V lost 4 bases and J lost 12; bases outside the gene matches: 16. The CDR3 here is CASSAAGTGMLGRQFF. The CDR3 nucleotides are TGTGCCAGCAGTGCCGCCGGGACAGGGATGTTAGGGCGGCAGTTCTTC.

The chain has TRBV7-9 and TRBJ1-1, with D possibly being TRBD1 (6 bases). Germline CDR1 SEHNR, CDR2 FQNEAQ (reference sequence). CDR3 length: 14 amino acids. V dropped 6 bases and J dropped 7 bases, with 18 bases sitting between them. The CDR3 coding sequence is TGTGCCAGCAGAGCAACAGGGCGGACAGATGAAGCTTTCTTT. Translation gives CASRATGRTDEAFF.

The chain couples TRBV10-2 to TRBJ2-1; tentatively, D is TRBD2 (6 bases). Germline V CDR1 and CDR2: WSHSY, SAAADI. V shed 5 bases and J shed 3 bases, with 14 bases lying between them. This CDR3 is 15 amino acids long. For the CDR3, the DNA is TGCGCCAGCAGTCAACCACGGACTATCTACAATGAGCAGTTCTTC. Translation: CASSQPRTIYNEQFF.